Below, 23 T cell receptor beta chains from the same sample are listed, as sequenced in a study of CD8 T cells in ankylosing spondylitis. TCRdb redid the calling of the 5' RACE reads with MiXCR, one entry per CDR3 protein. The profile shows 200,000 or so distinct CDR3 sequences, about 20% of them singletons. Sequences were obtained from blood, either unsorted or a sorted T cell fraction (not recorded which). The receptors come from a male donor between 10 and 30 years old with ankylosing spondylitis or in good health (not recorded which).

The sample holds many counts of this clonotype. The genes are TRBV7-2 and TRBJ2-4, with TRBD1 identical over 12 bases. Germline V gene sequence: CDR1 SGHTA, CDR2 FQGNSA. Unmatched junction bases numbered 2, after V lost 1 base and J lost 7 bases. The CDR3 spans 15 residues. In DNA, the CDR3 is TGTGCCAGCAGCTTAGGGGACAGGGGGCGCAACATTCAGTACTTC. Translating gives CASSLGDRGRNIQYF.

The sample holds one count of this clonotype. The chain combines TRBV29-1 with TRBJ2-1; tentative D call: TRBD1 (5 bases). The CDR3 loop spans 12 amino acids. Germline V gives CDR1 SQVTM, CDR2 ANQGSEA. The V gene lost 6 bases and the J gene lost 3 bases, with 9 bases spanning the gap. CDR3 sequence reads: CSVDSYYNEQFF. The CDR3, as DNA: TGCAGCGTCGACAGTTACTACAATGAGCAGTTCTTC.

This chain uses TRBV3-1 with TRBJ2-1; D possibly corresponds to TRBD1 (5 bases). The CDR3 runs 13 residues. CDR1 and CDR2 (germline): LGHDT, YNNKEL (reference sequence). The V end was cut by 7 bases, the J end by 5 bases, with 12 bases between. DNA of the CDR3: TGTGCCAGCAACATTCAGGGAAACAATGAGCAGTTCTTC. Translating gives CASNIQGNNEQFF.

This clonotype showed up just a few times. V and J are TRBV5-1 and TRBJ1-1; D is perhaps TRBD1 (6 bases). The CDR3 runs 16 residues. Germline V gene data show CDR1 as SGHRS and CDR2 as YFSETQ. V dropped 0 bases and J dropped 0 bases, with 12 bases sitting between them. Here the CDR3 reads CASSLAQGSMNTEAFF. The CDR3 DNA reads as TGCGCCAGCAGCTTGGCCCAGGGGTCCATGAACACTGAAGCTTTCTTT.

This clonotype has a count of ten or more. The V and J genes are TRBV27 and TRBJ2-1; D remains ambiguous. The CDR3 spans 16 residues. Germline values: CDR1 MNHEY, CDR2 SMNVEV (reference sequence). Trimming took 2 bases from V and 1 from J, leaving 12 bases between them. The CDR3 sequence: CASSLPPANSYNEQFF. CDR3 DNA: TGTGCCAGCAGTTTACCCCCTGCGAATTCCTACAATGAGCAGTTCTTC.

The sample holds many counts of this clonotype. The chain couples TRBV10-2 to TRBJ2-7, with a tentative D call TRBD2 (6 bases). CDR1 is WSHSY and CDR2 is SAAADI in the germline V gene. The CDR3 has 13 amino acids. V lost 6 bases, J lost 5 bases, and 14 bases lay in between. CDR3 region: CASRGGAVHEQYF. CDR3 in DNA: TGCGCCAGCAGGGGGGGAGCTGTTCACGAGCAGTACTTC.

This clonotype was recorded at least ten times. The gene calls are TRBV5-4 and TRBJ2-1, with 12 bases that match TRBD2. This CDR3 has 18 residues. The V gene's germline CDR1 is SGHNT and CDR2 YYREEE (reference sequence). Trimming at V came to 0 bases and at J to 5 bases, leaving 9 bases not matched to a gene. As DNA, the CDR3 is TGTGCCAGCAGCTTGGTCCTGACTAGCGGGAGAGCCCACAATGAGCAGTTCTTC. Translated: CASSLVLTSGRAHNEQFF.

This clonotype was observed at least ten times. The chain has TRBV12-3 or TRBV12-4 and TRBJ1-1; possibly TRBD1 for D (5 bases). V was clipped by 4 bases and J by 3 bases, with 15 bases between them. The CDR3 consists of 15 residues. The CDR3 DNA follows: TGTGCCAGCAGTTCAGTAAGAGGGGTGTACACTGAAGCTTTCTTT. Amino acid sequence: CASSSVRGVYTEAFF.

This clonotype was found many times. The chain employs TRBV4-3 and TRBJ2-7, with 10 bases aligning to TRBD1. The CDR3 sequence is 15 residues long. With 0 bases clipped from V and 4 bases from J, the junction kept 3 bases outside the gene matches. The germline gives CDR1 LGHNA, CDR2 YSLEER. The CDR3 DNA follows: TGCGCCAGCAGCCAAGATAGGGGACAGGGGTACGAGCAGTACTTC. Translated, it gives CASSQDRGQGYEQYF.

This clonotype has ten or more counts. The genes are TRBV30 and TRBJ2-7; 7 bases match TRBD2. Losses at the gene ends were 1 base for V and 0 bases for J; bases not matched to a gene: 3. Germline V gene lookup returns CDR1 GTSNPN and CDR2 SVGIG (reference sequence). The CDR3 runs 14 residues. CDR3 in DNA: TGTGCCTGGAGTGGGGGGGGGAGCTCCTACGAGCAGTACTTC. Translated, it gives CAWSGGGSSYEQYF.

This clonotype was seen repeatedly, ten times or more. In DNA, the CDR3 is TGCAGTGCTAGAACCTGGACTAGCTTTTACAATGAGCAGTTCTTC. It specifies CSARTWTSFYNEQFF. This chain uses TRBV20-1 with TRBJ2-1; 8 bases are a match to TRBD2. This CDR3 is built from 15 residues. After removal of 2 bases from V and 4 bases from J, the junction contained 7 bases not matched to a gene. From germline, CDR1 is DFQATT and CDR2 SNEGSKA (reference sequence).

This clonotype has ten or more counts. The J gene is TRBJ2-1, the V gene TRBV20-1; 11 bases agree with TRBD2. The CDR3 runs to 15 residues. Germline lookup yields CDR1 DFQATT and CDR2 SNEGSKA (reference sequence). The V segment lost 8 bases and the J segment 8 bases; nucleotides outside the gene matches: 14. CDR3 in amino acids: CSTRSGRASRDEQFF. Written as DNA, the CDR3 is TGCAGTACACGTAGCGGGAGGGCCTCTCGGGATGAGCAGTTCTTC.

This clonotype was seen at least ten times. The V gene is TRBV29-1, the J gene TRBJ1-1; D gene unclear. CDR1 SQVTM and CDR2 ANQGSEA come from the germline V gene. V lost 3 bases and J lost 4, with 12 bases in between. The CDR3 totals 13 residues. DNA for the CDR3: TGCAGCGTTGAGACAACCCGGGGCACTGAAGCTTTCTTT. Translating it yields CSVETTRGTEAFF. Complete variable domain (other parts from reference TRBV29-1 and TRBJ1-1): SAVISQKPSRDICQRGTSLTIQCQVDSQVTMMFWYRQQPGQSLTLIATANQGSEATYESGFVIDKFPISRPNLTFSTLTVSNMSPEDSSIYLCSVETTRGTEAFFGQGTRLTVV.

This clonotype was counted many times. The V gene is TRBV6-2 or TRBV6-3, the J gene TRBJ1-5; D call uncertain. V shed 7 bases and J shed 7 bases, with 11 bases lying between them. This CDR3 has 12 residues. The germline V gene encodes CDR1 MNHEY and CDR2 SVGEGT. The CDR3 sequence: CASKEGVQPQHF. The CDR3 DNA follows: TGTGCCAGCAAAGAGGGAGTACAGCCCCAGCATTTT.

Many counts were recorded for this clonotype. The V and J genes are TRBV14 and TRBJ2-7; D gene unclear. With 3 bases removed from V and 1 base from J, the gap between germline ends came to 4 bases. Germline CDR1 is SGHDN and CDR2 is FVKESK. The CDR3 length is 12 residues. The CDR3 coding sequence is TGTGCCAGCAGCCAGATATCCTACGAGCAGTACTTC. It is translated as CASSQISYEQYF. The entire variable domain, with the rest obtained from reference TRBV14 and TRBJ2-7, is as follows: EAGVTQFPSHSVIEKGQTVTLRCDPISGHDNLYWYRRVMGKEIKFLLHFVKESKQDESGMPNNRFLAERTGGTYSTLKVQPAELEDSGVYFCASSQISYEQYFGPGTRLTVT.

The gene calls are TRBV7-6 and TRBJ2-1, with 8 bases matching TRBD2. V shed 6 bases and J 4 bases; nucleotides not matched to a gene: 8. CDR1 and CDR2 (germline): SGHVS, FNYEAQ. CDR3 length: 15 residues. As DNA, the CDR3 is TGTGCCAGCAGTCCCGGGACTAGGGTATACAATGAGCAGTTCTTC. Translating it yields CASSPGTRVYNEQFF.

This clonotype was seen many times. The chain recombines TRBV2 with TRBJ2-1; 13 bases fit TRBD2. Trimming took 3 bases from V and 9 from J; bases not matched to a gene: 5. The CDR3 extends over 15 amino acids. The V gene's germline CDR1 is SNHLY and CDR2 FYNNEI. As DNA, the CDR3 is TGTGCCAGCAGTGAGGGGACTAGCGGGATTGGTGAGCAGTTCTTC. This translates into CASSEGTSGIGEQFF.

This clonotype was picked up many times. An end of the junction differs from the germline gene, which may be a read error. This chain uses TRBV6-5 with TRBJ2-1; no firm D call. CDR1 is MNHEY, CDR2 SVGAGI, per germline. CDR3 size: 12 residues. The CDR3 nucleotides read TGTGCCAGCAGTTACTCCAACAATGAGCAGTTCTTC. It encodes CASSYSNNEQFF.

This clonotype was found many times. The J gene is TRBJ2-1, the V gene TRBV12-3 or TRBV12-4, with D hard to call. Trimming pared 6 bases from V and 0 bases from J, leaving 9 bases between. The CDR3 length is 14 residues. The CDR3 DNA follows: TGTGCCAGCAGCCGGCCTAGCTCCTACAATGAGCAGTTCTTC. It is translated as CASSRPSSYNEQFF.

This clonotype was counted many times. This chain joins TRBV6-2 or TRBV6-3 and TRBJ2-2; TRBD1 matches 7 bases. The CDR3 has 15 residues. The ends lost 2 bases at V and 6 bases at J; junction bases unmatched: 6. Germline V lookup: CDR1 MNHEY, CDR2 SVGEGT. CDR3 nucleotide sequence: TGTGCCAGCAGTTACAGGGGGCGCTTCCCCGGGGAGCTGTTTTTT. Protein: CASSYRGRFPGELFF.

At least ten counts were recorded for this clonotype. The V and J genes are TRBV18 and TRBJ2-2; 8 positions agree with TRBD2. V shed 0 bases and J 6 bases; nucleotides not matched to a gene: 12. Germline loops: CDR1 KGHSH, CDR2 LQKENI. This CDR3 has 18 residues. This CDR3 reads CASSPPTEREWFPGELFF. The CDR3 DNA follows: TGTGCCAGCTCACCACCGACCGAGCGGGAGTGGTTCCCCGGGGAGCTGTTTTTT. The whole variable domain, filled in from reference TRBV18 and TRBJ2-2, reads NAGVMQNPRHLVRRRGQEARLRCSPMKGHSHVYWYRQLPEEGLKFMVYLQKENIIDESGMPKERFSAEFPKEGPSILRIQQVVRGDSAAYFCASSPPTEREWFPGELFFGEGSRLTVL.

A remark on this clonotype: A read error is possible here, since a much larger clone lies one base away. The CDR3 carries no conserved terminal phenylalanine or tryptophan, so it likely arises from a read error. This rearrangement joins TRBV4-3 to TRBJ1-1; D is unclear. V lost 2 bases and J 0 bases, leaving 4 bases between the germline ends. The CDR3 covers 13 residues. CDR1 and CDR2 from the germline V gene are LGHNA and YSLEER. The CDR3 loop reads CASSQQLNTEAFL. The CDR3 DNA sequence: TGCGCCAGCAGCCAACAGTTGAACACTGAAGCTTTCCTT.

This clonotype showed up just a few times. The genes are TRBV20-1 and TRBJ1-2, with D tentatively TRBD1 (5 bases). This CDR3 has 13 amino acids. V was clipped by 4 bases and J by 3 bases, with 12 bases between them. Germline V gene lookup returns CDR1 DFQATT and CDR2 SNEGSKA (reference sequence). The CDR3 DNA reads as TGCAGTGCTATAAATATGGGGGACTATGGCTACACCTTC. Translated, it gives CSAINMGDYGYTF.